This T cell receptor (beta chain) derives from a study of blood T cells in healthy people across ages. Alongside a J-beta primer mix, a sample-barcoded 5' primer served in a second PCR lasting 7 to 11 cycles. Each CDR3 protein gets one entry after TCRdb re-called the 5' RACE reads with MiXCR. The table has more than 650,000 distinct CDR3 sequences, 20% to 30% seen once. Germline-derived CDR1 and CDR2 are SGHTA and FQGNSA. This CDR3 has 14 amino acids. The sample, about 9.7 milliliters of peripheral blood, was drawn from each donor. This clonotype was counted only a few times. The same data also went into a second study, on T cells of mothers and their children. From that report: The extracted RNA was employed in its entirety for cDNA synthesis, at about 1.5 ug per 15 ul. Versus unrelated pairs, overlap was slightly higher in related mother-child pairs, without reaching significance.

Sequenced material: blood. The J gene is TRBJ2-5, the V gene TRBV7-2; D is unclear. Judging by the DNA end, TRBJ2-7 fits better; the J call may be wrong. The sequence was obtained from a boy younger than 18 in good health. CDR3 DNA sequence: TGTGCCAGCAGCGTACGGCCCCCACCGAGCGAGCAGTACTTC. The encoded protein is CASSVRPPPSEQYF.